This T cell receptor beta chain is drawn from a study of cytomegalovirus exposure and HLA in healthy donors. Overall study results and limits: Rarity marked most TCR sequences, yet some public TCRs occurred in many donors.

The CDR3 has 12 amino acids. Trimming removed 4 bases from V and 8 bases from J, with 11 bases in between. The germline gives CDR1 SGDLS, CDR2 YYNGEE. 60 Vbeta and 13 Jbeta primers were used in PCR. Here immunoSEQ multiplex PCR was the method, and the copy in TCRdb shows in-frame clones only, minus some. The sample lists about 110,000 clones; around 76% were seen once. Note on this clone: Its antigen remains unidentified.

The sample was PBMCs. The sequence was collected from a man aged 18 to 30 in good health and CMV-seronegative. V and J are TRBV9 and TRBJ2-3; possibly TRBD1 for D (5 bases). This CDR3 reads CASSSLGLTQYF. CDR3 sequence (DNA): TGTGCCAGCAGCTCTCTGGGGCTTACGCAGTATTTT.